The sequence of this T cell receptor (beta chain) was determined in a study of blood T cell repertoires in COVID-19. This CDR3 is 12 amino acids long. Deletions cut 3 bases from V and 4 bases from J, with 6 bases between. Germline V gene data show CDR1 as SGHTA and CDR2 as FQGNSA. Concerning this clone itself: Other nucleotide sequences from this sample produce the same CDR3.

The assay was immunoSEQ multiplex PCR, and TCRdb's table has in-frame clones only and misses some. The sample carries about 48,000 clones, over 65% recorded once. This TCR was sampled from a woman aged 55-75 years with acute or convalescent COVID-19. Sequencing used peripheral blood. The J gene is TRBJ1-2, the V gene TRBV7-2, with a tentative D call TRBD1 (5 bases). CDR3 nucleotide sequence: TGTGCCAGCAGCTTTGACAGCTATGGCTACACCTTC. Encoded protein: CASSFDSYGYTF.